These T cell receptor beta chains were read from a single sample in a study of T cells in localized non-small cell lung cancer. Method: immunoSEQ multiplex PCR; TCRdb's copy keeps in-frame clones and lacks some. This repertoire shows 55,000 or so clones, around 81% found once; its top ten account for approximately 4.8%. Sample: PBMCs, taken before any cancer treatment. These receptors originate from a woman aged 35 to 75 with stage II lung adenocarcinoma. CDR3s include the opening cysteine and the closing phenylalanine or tryptophan. Each record gives: J gene, V gene, clone size, D gene, CDR3 DNA, CDR3 protein. The D gene is left open where the match is weak. Size is omitted from some rows. Given values are once, few, many or a class for expanded clones.

J gene: TRBJ1-5
V gene: TRBV30
clone size: few
D gene: NA
CDR3 DNA: TGTGCCTGGAGTGTCGGTAGCAATCAGCCCCAGCATTTT
CDR3 protein: CAWSVGSNQPQHF

J gene: TRBJ1-4
V gene: TRBV19
clone size: NA
D gene: NA
CDR3 DNA: TGTGCCAGTAGTATACGACTTGCAACTAATGAAAAACTGTTTTTT
CDR3 protein: CASSIRLATNEKLFF

J gene: TRBJ1-3
V gene: TRBV28
clone size: NA
D gene: NA
CDR3 DNA: TGTGCCAGCAGTTTGAGGACAGCCCCGAGCTCTGGAAACACCATATATTTT
CDR3 protein: CASSLRTAPSSGNTIYF

J gene: TRBJ1-1
V gene: TRBV6-1
clone size: few
D gene: NA
CDR3 DNA: TGTGCCAGCAGTTGGGGATCTGAAGCTTTCTTT
CDR3 protein: CASSWGSEAFF

J gene: TRBJ2-7
V gene: TRBV7-2
clone size: NA
D gene: NA
CDR3 DNA: TGTGCCAGCAGCTTAGAAGGGGGAGGCTACGAGCAGTACTTC
CDR3 protein: CASSLEGGGYEQYF

J gene: TRBJ1-2
V gene: TRBV10-2
clone size: NA
D gene: TRBD1
CDR3 DNA: TGCGCCAGCAGTGAGTCAAAGGGGGCCTATGGCTACACCTTC
CDR3 protein: CASSESKGAYGYTF

J gene: TRBJ2-5
V gene: TRBV6-6
clone size: few
D gene: TRBD1
CDR3 DNA: TGTGCCAGCAGTTTACCGACAGGGTGGGAGACCCAGTACTTC
CDR3 protein: CASSLPTGWETQYF

J gene: TRBJ1-5
V gene: TRBV30
clone size: NA
D gene: NA
CDR3 DNA: TGTGCCTGGAGTGCTCGGGGGGATCAGCCCCAGCATTTT
CDR3 protein: CAWSARGDQPQHF

J gene: TRBJ2-3
V gene: TRBV7-3
clone size: few
D gene: NA
CDR3 DNA: TGTGCCAGCAGCTCCAGCGGCACAGATACGCAGTATTTT
CDR3 protein: CASSSSGTDTQYF

J gene: TRBJ1-4
V gene: TRBV4-1
clone size: once
D gene: TRBD1
CDR3 DNA: TGCGCCAGCAGCCAAGTGGGACAGGGACGGGCTAATGAAAAACTGTTTTTT
CDR3 protein: CASSQVGQGRANEKLFF

J gene: TRBJ1-3
V gene: TRBV30
clone size: few
D gene: NA
CDR3 DNA: TGTGCCTGGAGTCGGGGGTCTGGAAACACCATATATTTT
CDR3 protein: CAWSRGSGNTIYF

J gene: TRBJ1-2
V gene: TRBV18
clone size: NA
D gene: TRBD1
CDR3 DNA: TGTGCCAGCTCACCAGGGACAGGGGACACCTATGGCTACACCTTC
CDR3 protein: CASSPGTGDTYGYTF

J gene: TRBJ1-5
V gene: TRBV28
clone size: once
D gene: NA
CDR3 DNA: TGTGCCAGCACACAGGCAGGGTCGTGGGATAGCAATCAGCCCCAGCATTTT
CDR3 protein: CASTQAGSWDSNQPQHF

J gene: TRBJ2-7
V gene: TRBV29-1
clone size: few
D gene: NA
CDR3 DNA: TGCAGCGTCGGGAATGCCTACGAGCAGTACTTC
CDR3 protein: CSVGNAYEQYF

J gene: TRBJ2-7
V gene: TRBV28
clone size: NA
D gene: TRBD1
CDR3 DNA: TGTGCCAGCAGTTCCTCGACAGGGGGTTCCTACGAGCAGTACTTC
CDR3 protein: CASSSSTGGSYEQYF

J gene: TRBJ1-1
V gene: TRBV29-1
clone size: few
D gene: NA
CDR3 DNA: TGCAGCGTTCCGGACTCTGAAGCTTTCTTT
CDR3 protein: CSVPDSEAFF

J gene: TRBJ2-1
V gene: TRBV9
clone size: NA
D gene: NA
CDR3 DNA: TGTGCCAGCAGCGACGGGACCGAACAAGGCAATGAGCAGTTCTTC
CDR3 protein: CASSDGTEQGNEQFF

J gene: TRBJ2-5
V gene: TRBV7-9
clone size: NA
D gene: TRBD2
CDR3 DNA: TGTGCCAGCAGCGAAGCAGCGGGGGGAATAAAGACCCAGTACTTC
CDR3 protein: CASSEAAGGIKTQYF

J gene: TRBJ2-5
V gene: TRBV29-1
clone size: NA
D gene: NA
CDR3 DNA: TGCAGCGTCGACCCGCGGGCCCAAGAGACCCAGTACTTC
CDR3 protein: CSVDPRAQETQYF

J gene: TRBJ2-4
V gene: TRBV13
clone size: few
D gene: NA
CDR3 DNA: TGTGCCAGCACCCTCTCGGGGATGGCCAAAAACATTCAGTACTTC
CDR3 protein: CASTLSGMAKNIQYF

J gene: TRBJ2-1
V gene: TRBV5-4
clone size: NA
D gene: NA
CDR3 DNA: TGTGCCAGCAGCGACAAAGGCGGGGCCTACAATGAGCAGTTCTTC
CDR3 protein: CASSDKGGAYNEQFF

J gene: TRBJ2-7
V gene: TRBV7-2
clone size: NA
D gene: NA
CDR3 DNA: TGTGCCAGCAGCGTAGGACTTACCTACGAGCAGTACTTC
CDR3 protein: CASSVGLTYEQYF

J gene: TRBJ1-5
V gene: TRBV7-9
clone size: NA
D gene: NA
CDR3 DNA: TGTGCCAGCAGCCCGGGGGATCAGCCCCAGCATTTT
CDR3 protein: CASSPGDQPQHF

J gene: TRBJ1-3
V gene: TRBV29-1
clone size: NA
D gene: NA
CDR3 DNA: TGCAGCGTTCGACTATTCTCTGGAAACACCATATATTTT
CDR3 protein: CSVRLFSGNTIYF

J gene: TRBJ2-7
V gene: TRBV19
clone size: NA
D gene: NA
CDR3 DNA: TGTGCCAGTAGTATAGTTACAGCGGGCTCCTACGAGCAGTACTTC
CDR3 protein: CASSIVTAGSYEQYF

J gene: TRBJ1-1
V gene: TRBV2
clone size: NA
D gene: TRBD1
CDR3 DNA: TGTGCCAGCAGCGACAGGGTGAGAAACACTGAAGCTTTCTTT
CDR3 protein: CASSDRVRNTEAFF

J gene: TRBJ1-1
V gene: TRBV6-1
clone size: few
D gene: TRBD1
CDR3 DNA: TGTGCCAGCAACCGGGACAGGGGCACTGAAGCTTTCTTT
CDR3 protein: CASNRDRGTEAFF

J gene: TRBJ2-5
V gene: TRBV6-6
clone size: NA
D gene: NA
CDR3 DNA: TGTGCCAGCAGGGATACAGGGTGGGAAGAGACCCAGTACTTC
CDR3 protein: CASRDTGWEETQYF

J gene: TRBJ1-4
V gene: TRBV28
clone size: few
D gene: NA
CDR3 DNA: TGTGCCAGTAGACCGTTTTTGTCCAAGGACGAAAAACTGTTTTTT
CDR3 protein: CASRPFLSKDEKLFF

J gene: TRBJ2-2
V gene: TRBV25-1
clone size: NA
D gene: TRBD2
CDR3 DNA: TGTGCCAGCCGGGAGGTTAACACCGGGGAGCTGTTTTTT
CDR3 protein: CASREVNTGELFF

J gene: TRBJ1-1
V gene: TRBV18
clone size: NA
D gene: NA
CDR3 DNA: TGTGCCAGCTCACCGAGGACAGCGAGTATGAACACTGAAGCTTTCTTT
CDR3 protein: CASSPRTASMNTEAFF

J gene: TRBJ2-1
V gene: TRBV9
clone size: NA
D gene: NA
CDR3 DNA: TGTGCCAGCAGCGCCTTCTACGGGGGAAGCGATGAGCAGTTCTTC
CDR3 protein: CASSAFYGGSDEQFF

J gene: TRBJ2-2
V gene: TRBV28
clone size: NA
D gene: TRBD1
CDR3 DNA: TGTGCCGGGGGACAGGGGGCCACCGGGGAGCTGTTTTTT
CDR3 protein: CAGGQGATGELFF

J gene: TRBJ1-5
V gene: TRBV7-2
clone size: few
D gene: NA
CDR3 DNA: TGTGCCAGCAGCTCCTCAGGGTGGAATGGGGATCAGCCCCAGCATTTT
CDR3 protein: CASSSSGWNGDQPQHF